The source of this TCR beta chain is a study of blood T cell repertoires in COVID-19. Overall study context: The origin of the acute and convalescent COVID-19 samples was the United States, Italy and Spain. In each case, the material was cDNA or gDNA derived from T cells, B-cell-depleted T cells, or PBMCs.

The authors' processing: Estimates of nucleated cell counts were drawn from the amplification of reference gene primers. Data came from immunoSEQ multiplex PCR; TCRdb stores just in-frame clones and leaves some out. V, J and clone size are taken as reported in that table, and D and trimming were inferred from the DNA itself. Of under 85,000 clones listed, roughly 80% were seen once; the top ten hold 9.5% to 10%. The sequenced sample was peripheral blood. The TCR comes from a human donor in a cohort sampled during active COVID-19.

DNA for the CDR3: TGTGCCAGCAGTCAACAAGAGACCCAGTACTTC. Translating it yields CASSQQETQYF. The chain is built from TRBV6-5 and TRBJ2-5; D is unclear. This CDR3 contains 11 residues. Germline V CDR1 and CDR2: MNHEY, SVGAGI. Trimming took 5 bases from V and 2 from J, leaving 3 bases between them.